The TCR beta chain described here comes from a study of cytomegalovirus exposure and HLA in healthy donors. Overall study findings and caveats: Specific recognition of CMV antigens was confirmed in vitro for a few chains (all CMV-associated). Among the most significant clusters, several appeared linked to common viral pathogens in a later analysis. Using a false discovery rate of 0.05, a later analysis showed that 16,951 TCR beta sequences were associated with HLA alleles.

Details on this clone: Its antigen is not known.

The donors were healthy bone marrow donors. Amplification used 60 Vbeta primers and 13 Jbeta primers. The method was immunoSEQ multiplex PCR; TCRdb's version includes in-frame clones alone and lacks a portion of them. The sample records 95,000 or so clones, approximately 80% being singletons. V lost 1 base to trimming and J lost 4 bases, with 11 bases between them. Germline V lookup: CDR1 SGHTA, CDR2 FQGTGA. The CDR3 is 16 residues long. Sequenced input: PBMCs. The receptor was isolated from a woman aged 70-85 years in good health and CMV-seropositive. This chain connects TRBV7-3 to TRBJ2-6; a weak D match, TRBD1 (5 bases). As DNA, the CDR3 is TGTGCCAGCAGCTTAATGAGCAGGGCCGGGGCCAACGTCCTGACTTTC. Translated, it gives CASSLMSRAGANVLTF. The whole variable domain, remainder taken from reference TRBV7-3 and TRBJ2-6, is GAGVSQTPSNKVTEKGKYVELRCDPISGHTALYWYRQSLGQGPEFLIYFQGTGAADDSGLPNDRFFAVRPEGSVSTLKIQRTERGDSAVYLCASSLMSRAGANVLTFGAGSRLTVL.